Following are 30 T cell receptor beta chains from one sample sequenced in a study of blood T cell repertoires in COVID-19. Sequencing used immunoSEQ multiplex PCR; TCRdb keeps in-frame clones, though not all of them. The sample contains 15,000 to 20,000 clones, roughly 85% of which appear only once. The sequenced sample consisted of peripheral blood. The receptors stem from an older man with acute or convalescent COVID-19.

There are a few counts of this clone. The CDR3 loop is CASSLVVGSYEQYF. The CDR3 nucleotides are TGCGCCAGCAGCTTGGTTGTCGGCTCCTACGAGCAGTACTTC. V gene TRBV5-1 combines with J gene TRBJ2-7; D not resolved. The germline V gene encodes CDR1 SGHRS and CDR2 YFSETQ. Trimming pared 0 bases from V and 0 bases from J, leaving 7 bases between. The CDR3 contains 14 residues.

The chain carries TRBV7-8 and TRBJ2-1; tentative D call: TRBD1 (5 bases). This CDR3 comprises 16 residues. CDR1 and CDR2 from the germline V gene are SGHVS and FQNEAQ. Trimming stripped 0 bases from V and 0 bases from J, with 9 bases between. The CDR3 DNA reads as TGTGCCAGCAGCTTAGCGGGGCGGAGCTCCTACAATGAGCAGTTCTTC. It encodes CASSLAGRSSYNEQFF.

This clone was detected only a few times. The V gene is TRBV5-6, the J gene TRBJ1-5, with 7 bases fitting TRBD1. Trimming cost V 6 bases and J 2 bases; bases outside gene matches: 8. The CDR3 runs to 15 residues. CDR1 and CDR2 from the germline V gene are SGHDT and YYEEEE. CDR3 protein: CASTQDRVGNQPQHF. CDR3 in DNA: TGTGCCAGCACCCAAGACAGGGTGGGCAATCAGCCCCAGCATTTT.

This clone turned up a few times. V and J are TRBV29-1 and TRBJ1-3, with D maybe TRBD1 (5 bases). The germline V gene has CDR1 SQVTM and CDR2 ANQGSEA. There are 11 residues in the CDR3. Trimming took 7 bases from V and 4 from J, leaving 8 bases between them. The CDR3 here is CSGRQGNTIYF. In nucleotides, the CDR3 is TGCAGCGGCCGACAGGGAAACACCATATATTTT.

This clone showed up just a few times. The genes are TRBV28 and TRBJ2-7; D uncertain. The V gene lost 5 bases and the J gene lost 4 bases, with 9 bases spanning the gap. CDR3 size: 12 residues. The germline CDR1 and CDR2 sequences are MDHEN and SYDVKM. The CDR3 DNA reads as TGTGCCAGCAGTGCCCGGAGATACGAGCAGTACTTC. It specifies CASSARRYEQYF.

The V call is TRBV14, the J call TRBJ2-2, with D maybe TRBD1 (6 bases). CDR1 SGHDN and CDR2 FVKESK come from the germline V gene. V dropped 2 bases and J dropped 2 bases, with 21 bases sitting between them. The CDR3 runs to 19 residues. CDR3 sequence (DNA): TGTGCCAGCAGCCAAATTGGACAGTCCGTGGTGATCAACACCGGGGAGCTGTTTTTT. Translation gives CASSQIGQSVVINTGELFF.

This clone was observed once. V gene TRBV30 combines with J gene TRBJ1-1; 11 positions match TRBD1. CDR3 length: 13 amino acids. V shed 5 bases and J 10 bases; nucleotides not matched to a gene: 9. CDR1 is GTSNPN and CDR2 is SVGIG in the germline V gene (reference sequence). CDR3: CAWEGQGDSRAFF. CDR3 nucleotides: TGTGCCTGGGAGGGACAGGGGGATAGTAGAGCTTTCTTT.

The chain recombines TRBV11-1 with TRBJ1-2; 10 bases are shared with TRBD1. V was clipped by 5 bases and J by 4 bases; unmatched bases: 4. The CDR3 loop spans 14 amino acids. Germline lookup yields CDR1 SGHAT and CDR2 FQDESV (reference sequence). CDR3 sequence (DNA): TGTGCCAGCAGCCCGACAGGGGGCAGCTATGGCTACACCTTC. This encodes CASSPTGGSYGYTF.

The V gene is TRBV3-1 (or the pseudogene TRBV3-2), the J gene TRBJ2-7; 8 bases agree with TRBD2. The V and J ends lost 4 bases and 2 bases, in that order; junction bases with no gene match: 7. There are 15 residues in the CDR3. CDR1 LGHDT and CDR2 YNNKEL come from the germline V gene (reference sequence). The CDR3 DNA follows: TGTGCCAGCAGCCTCCTTGGCGGGGGGACCTACGAGCAGTACTTC. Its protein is CASSLLGGGTYEQYF.

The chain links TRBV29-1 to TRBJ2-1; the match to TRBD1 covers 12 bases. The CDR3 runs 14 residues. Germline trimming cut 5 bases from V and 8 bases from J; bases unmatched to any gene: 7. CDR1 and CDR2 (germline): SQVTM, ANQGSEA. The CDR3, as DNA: TGCAGCGTTATCCGGGACAGGGGGCTGGATGAGCAGTTCTTC. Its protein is CSVIRDRGLDEQFF.

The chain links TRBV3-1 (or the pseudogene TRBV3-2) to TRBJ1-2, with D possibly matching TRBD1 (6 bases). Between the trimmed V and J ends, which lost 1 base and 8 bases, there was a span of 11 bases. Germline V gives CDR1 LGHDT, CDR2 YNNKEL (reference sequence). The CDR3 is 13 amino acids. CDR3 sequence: CASSQVAGEGYTF. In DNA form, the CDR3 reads TGTGCCAGCAGCCAAGTGGCAGGGGAGGGCTACACCTTC.

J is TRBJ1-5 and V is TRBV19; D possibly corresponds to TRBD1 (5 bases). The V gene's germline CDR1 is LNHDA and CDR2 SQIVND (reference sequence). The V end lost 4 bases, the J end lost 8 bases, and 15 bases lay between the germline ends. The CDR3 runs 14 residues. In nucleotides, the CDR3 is TGTGCCAGTAGTAGGTTGACAGTACTTGAGCCCCAGCATTTT. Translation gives CASSRLTVLEPQHF.

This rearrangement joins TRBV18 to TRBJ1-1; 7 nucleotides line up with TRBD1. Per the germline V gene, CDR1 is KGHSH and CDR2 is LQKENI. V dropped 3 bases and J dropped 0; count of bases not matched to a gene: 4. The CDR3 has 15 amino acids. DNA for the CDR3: TGTGCCAGCTCACCGGACAGGAGCATGAACACTGAAGCTTTCTTT. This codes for CASSPDRSMNTEAFF.

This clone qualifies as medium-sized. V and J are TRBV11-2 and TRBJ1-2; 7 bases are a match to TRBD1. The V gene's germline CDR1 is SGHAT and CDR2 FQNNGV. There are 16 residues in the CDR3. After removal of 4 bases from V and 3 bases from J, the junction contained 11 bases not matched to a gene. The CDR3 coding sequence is TGTGCCAGCAGCTCCGGACAGGCCCCTGGGGACTATGGCTACACCTTC. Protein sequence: CASSSGQAPGDYGYTF. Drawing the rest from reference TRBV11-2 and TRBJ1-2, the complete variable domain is EAGVAQSPRYKIIEKRQSVAFWCNPISGHATLYWYQQILGQGPKLLIQFQNNGVVDDSQLPKDRFSAERLKGVDSTLKIQPAKLEDSAVYLCASSSGQAPGDYGYTFGSGTRLTVV.

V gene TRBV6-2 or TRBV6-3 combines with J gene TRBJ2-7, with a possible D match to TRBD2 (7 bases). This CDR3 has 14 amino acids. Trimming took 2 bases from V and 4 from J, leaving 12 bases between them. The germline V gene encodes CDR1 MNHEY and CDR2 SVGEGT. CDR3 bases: TGTGCCAGCAGTTACACGGGGGGCCGGTACGAGCAGTACTTC. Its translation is CASSYTGGRYEQYF.

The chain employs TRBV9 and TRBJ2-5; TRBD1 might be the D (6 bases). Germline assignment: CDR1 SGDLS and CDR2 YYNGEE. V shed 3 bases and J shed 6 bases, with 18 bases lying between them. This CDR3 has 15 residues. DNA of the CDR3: TGTGCCAGCAGCGAACTACAGGGATTCGGGAAGACCCAGTACTTC. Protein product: CASSELQGFGKTQYF.

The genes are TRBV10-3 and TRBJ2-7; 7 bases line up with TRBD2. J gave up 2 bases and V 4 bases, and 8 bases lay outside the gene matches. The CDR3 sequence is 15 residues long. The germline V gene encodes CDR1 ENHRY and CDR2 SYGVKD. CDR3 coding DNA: TGTGCCATCAGTGGAAGCGGGGTTGGTCCCTACGAGCAGTACTTC. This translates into CAISGSGVGPYEQYF.

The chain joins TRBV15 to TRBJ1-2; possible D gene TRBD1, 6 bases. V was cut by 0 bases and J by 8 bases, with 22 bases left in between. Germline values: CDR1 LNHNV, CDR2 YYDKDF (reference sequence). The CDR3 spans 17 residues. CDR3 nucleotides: TGTGCCACCAGCAGAGAGCGAGATCCTTCGACAGGCTCGGGCTACACCTTC. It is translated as CATSRERDPSTGSGYTF.

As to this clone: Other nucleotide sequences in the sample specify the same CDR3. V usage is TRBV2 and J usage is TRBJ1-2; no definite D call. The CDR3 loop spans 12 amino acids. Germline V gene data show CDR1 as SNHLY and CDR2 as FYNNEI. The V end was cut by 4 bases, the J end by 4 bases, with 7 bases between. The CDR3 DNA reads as TGTGCCAGCAGTGCAGGTGTCTATGGCTACACCTTC. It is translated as CASSAGVYGYTF.

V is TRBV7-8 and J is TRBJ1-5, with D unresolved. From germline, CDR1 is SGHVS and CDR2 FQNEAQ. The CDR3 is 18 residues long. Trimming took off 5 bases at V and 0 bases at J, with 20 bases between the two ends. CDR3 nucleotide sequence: TGTGCCAGCAGCCGAAGAGAGAGCTCAGCGTCTAGCAATCAGCCCCAGCATTTT. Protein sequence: CASSRRESSASSNQPQHF.

CDR3 nucleotide sequence: TGTGCCAGCAGCCTACTCGCGGGAGACCAGCCCCAGCATTTT. Translating it yields CASSLLAGDQPQHF. This rearrangement joins TRBV28 to TRBJ1-5; D gene unclear. Deletions cut 6 bases from V and 7 bases from J, with 16 bases between. The V gene's germline CDR1 is MDHEN and CDR2 SYDVKM. This CDR3 region has 14 residues.

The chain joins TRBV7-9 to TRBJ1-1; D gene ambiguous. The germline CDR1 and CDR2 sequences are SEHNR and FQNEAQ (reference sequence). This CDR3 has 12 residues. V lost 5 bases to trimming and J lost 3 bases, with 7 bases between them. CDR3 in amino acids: CASSPTDTEAFF. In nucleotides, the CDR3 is TGTGCCAGCAGCCCCACGGACACTGAAGCTTTCTTT.

The CDR3 nucleotides read TGTGCCAGCAGTTATGACAGGTCCAATCAGCCCCAGCATTTT. Encoded protein: CASSYDRSNQPQHF. This chain links TRBV16 with TRBJ1-5; tentative D call: TRBD1 (6 bases). Germline values: CDR1 KGHSY, CDR2 FQNENV. V lost 6 bases and J 3 bases, leaving 12 bases between the germline ends. The CDR3 is made up of 14 amino acids.

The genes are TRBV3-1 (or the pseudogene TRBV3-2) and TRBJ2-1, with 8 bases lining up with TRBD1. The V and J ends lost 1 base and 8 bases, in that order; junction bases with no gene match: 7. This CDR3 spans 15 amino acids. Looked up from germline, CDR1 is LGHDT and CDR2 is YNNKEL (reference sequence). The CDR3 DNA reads TGTGCCAGCAGCCAAGGGACAGGGTGGGTCGATGAGCAGTTCTTC. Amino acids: CASSQGTGWVDEQFF.

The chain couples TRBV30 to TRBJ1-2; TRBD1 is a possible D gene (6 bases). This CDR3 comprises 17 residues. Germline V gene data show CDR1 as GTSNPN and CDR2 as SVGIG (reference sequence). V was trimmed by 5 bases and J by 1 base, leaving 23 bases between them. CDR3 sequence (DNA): TGTGCCTGGGAGCGGTCCCGGACAGCTCTCTATAACTATGGCTACACCTTC. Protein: CAWERSRTALYNYGYTF.

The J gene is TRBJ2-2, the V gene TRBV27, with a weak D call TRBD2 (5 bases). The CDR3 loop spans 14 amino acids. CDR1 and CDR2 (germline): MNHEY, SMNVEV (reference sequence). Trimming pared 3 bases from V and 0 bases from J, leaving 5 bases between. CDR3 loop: CASSFGTNTGELFF. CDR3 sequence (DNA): TGTGCCAGCAGTTTCGGGACGAACACCGGGGAGCTGTTTTTT.

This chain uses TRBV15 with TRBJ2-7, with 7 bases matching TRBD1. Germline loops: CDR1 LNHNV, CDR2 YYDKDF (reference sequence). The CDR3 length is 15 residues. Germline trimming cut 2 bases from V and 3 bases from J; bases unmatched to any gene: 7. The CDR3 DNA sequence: TGTGCCACCAGCAGAACCCGGGACAGATTCTACGAGCAGTACTTC. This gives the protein CATSRTRDRFYEQYF.

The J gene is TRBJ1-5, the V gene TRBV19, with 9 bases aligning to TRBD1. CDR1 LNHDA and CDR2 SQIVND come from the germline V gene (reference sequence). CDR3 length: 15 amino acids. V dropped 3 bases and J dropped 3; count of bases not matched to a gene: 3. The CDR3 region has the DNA TGTGCCAGTAGTATCACAGGGGGCCCCAATCAGCCCCAGCATTTT. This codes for CASSITGGPNQPQHF.

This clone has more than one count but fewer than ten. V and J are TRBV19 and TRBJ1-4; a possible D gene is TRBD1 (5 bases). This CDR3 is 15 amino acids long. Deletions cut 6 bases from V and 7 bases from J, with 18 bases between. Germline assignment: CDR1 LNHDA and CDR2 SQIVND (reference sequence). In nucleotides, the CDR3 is TGTGCCAGTAGCGACGTCCCGGGCGGGACTGAAAAACTGTTTTTT. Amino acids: CASSDVPGGTEKLFF.

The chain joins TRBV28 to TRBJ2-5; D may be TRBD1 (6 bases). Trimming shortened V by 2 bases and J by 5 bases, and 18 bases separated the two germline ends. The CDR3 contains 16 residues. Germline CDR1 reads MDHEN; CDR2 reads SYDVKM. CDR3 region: CASSLKDRLSGETQYF. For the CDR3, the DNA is TGTGCCAGCAGTTTAAAGGACAGATTATCCGGGGAGACCCAGTACTTC.